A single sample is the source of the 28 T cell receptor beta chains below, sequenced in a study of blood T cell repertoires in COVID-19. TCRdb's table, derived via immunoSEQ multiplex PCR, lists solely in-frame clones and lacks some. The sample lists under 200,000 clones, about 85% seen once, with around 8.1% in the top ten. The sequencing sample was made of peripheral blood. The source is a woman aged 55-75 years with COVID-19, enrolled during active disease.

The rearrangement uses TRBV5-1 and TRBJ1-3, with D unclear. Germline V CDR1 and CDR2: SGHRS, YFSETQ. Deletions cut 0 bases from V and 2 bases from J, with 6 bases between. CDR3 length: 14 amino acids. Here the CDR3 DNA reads TGCGCCAGCAGCTTGGACATACCTGGAAACACCATATATTTT. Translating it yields CASSLDIPGNTIYF.

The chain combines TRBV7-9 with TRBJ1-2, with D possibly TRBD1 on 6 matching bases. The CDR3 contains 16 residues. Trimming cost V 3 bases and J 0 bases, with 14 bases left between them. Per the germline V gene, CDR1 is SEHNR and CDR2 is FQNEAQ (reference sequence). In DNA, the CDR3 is TGTGCCAGCAGCTTCGCTCTAACAGGGCCTAACTATGGCTACACCTTC. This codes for CASSFALTGPNYGYTF.

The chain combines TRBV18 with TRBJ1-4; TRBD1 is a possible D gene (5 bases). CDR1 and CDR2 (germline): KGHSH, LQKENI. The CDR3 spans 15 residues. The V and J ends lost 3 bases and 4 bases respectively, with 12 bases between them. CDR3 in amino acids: CASSPTGTLNEKLFF. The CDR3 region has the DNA TGTGCCAGCTCACCGACCGGGACTCTTAATGAAAAACTGTTTTTT. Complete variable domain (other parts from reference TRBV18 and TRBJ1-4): NAGVMQNPRHLVRRRGQEARLRCSPMKGHSHVYWYRQLPEEGLKFMVYLQKENIIDESGMPKERFSAEFPKEGPSILRIQQVVRGDSAAYFCASSPTGTLNEKLFFGSGTQLSVL.

The DNA for the CDR3 is TGTGCCAGCTCACCCGAATTAGAAAATCAGCCCCAGCATTTT. Translated: CASSPELENQPQHF. J is TRBJ1-5 and V is TRBV18; the D is unclear. Trimming removed 3 bases from V and 4 bases from J, with 10 bases in between. CDR1 and CDR2 (germline): KGHSH, LQKENI. This CDR3 comprises 14 residues.

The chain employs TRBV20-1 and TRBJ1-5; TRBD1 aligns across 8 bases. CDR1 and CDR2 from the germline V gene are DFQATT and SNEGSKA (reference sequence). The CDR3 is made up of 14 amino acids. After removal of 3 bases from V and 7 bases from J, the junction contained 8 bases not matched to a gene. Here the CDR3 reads CSASFGTGGQPQHF. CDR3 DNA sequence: TGCAGTGCTAGTTTTGGGACAGGCGGCCAGCCCCAGCATTTT.

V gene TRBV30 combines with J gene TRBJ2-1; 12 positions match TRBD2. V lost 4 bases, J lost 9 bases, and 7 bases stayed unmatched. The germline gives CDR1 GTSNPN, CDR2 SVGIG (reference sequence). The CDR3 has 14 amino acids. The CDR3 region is CAWNLAGGPGEQFF. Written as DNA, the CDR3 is TGTGCCTGGAACCTAGCGGGGGGGCCGGGTGAGCAGTTCTTC. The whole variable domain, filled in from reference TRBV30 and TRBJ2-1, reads SQTIHQWPATLVQPVGSPLSLECTVEGTSNPNLYWYRQAAGRGLQLLFYSVGIGQISSEVPQNLSASRPQDRQFILSSKKLLLSDSGFYLCAWNLAGGPGEQFFGPGTRLTVL.

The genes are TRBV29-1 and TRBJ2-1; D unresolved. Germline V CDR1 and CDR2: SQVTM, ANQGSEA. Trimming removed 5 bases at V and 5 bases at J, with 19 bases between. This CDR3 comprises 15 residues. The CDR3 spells CSVMFGGTWDNEQFF. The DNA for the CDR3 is TGCAGCGTTATGTTCGGCGGAACTTGGGACAATGAGCAGTTCTTC.

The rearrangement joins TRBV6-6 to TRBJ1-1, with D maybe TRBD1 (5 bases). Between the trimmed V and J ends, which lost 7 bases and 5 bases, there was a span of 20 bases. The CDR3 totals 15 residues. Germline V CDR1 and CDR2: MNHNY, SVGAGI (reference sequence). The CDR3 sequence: CASTYPGGAKTEAFF. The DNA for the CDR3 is TGTGCCAGCACCTATCCTGGAGGGGCAAAGACTGAAGCTTTCTTT.

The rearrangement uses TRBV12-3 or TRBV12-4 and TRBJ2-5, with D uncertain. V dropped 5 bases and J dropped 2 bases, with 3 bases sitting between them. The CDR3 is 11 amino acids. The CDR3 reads CASSTQETQYF. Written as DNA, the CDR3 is TGTGCCAGCAGTACTCAAGAGACCCAGTACTTC.

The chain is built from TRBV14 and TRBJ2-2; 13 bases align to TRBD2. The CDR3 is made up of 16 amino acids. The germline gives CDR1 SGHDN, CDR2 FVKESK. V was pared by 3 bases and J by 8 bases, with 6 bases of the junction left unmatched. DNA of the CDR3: TGTGCCAGCAGCCAGACTAGCGGGGGGCACCTGGGGGAGCTGTTTTTT. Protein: CASSQTSGGHLGELFF.

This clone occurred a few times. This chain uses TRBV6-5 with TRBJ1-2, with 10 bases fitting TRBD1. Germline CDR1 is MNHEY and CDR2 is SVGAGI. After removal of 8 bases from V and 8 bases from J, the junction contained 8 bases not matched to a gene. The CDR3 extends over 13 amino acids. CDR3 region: CASGGQGVLGYTF. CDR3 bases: TGTGCCAGCGGCGGACAGGGGGTCCTAGGCTACACCTTC.

In nucleotides, the CDR3 is TGTGCCAGCAGTACAGGGGGCGGCAATCAGCCCCAGCATTTT. The encoded protein is CASSTGGGNQPQHF. The chain recombines TRBV6-5 with TRBJ1-5, with 9 nucleotides matching TRBD1. The germline V gene encodes CDR1 MNHEY and CDR2 SVGAGI. CDR3 size: 14 residues. Unmatched junction bases numbered 1, after V lost 5 bases and J lost 2 bases.

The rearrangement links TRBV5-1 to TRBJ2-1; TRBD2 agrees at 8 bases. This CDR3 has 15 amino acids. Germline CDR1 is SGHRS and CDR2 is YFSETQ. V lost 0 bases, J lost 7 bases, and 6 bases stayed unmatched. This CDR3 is CASSLDSGIGNEQFF. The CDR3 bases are TGCGCCAGCAGCTTGGATAGCGGGATCGGAAATGAGCAGTTCTTC.

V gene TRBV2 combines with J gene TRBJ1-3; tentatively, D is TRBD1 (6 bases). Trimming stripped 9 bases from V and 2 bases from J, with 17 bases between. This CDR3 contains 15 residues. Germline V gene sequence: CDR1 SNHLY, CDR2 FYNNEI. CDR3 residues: CARGGTGKAGNTIYF. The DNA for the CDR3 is TGTGCCAGGGGCGGAACAGGGAAGGCTGGAAACACCATATATTTT.

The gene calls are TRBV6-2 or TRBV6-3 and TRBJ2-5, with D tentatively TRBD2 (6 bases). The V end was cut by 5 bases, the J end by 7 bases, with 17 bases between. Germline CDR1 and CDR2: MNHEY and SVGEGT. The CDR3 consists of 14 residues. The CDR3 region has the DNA TGTGCCAGCAGTCCGGGACTGCCAGAAGGGACCCAGTACTTC. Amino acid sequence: CASSPGLPEGTQYF.

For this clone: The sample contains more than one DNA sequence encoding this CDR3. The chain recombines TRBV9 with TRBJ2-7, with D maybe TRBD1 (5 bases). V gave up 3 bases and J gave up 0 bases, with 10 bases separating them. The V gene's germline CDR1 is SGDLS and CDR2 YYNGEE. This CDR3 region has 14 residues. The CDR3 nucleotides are TGTGCCAGCAGCGCTCGGACATCCTCCTACGAGCAGTACTTC. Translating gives CASSARTSSYEQYF.

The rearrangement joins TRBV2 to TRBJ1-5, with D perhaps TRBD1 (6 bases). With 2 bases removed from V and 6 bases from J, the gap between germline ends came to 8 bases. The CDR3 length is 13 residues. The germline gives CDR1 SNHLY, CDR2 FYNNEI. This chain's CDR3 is CASSETTGQPQHF. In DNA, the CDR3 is TGTGCCAGCAGTGAAACGACAGGTCAGCCCCAGCATTTT.

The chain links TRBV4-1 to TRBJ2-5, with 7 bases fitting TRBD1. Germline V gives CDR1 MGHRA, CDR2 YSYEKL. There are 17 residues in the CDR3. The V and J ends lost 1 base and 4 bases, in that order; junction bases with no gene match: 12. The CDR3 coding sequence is TGCGCCAGCAGCCAAGCCCCTTTGAGGGACAGAGGAGAGACCCAGTACTTC. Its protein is CASSQAPLRDRGETQYF.

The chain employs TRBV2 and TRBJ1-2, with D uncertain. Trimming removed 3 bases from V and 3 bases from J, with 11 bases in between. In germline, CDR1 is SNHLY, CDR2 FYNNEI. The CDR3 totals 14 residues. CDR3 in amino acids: CASSDRDTDYGYTF. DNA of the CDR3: TGTGCCAGCAGTGATAGAGACACTGACTATGGCTACACCTTC.

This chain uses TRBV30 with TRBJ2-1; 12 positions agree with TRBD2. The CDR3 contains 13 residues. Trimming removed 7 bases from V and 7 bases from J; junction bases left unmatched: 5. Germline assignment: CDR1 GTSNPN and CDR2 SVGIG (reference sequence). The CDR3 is CAYLAGGQNEQFF. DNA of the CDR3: TGTGCCTACCTAGCGGGGGGGCAAAATGAGCAGTTCTTC.

This CDR3 reads CASSLAAGGFTEAFF. The CDR3 bases are TGTGCCAGCAGCTTAGCTGCCGGGGGATTCACTGAAGCTTTCTTT. The chain is built from TRBV7-9 and TRBJ1-1, with D maybe TRBD1 (5 bases). CDR3 length: 15 residues. Germline CDR1 reads SEHNR; CDR2 reads FQNEAQ (reference sequence). With 0 bases removed from V and 4 bases from J, the gap between germline ends came to 12 bases.

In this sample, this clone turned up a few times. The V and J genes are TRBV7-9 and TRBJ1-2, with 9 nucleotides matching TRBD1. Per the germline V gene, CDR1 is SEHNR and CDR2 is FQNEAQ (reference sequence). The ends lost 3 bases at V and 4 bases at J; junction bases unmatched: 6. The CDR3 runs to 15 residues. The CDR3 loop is CASSFITGGAYGYTF. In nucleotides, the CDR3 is TGTGCCAGCAGCTTTATCACAGGGGGCGCCTATGGCTACACCTTC. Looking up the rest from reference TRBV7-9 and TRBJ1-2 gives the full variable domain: DTGVSQNPRHKITKRGQNVTFRCDPISEHNRLYWYRQTLGQGPEFLTYFQNEAQLEKSRLLSDRFSAERPKGSFSTLEIQRTEQGDSAMYLCASSFITGGAYGYTFGSGTRLTVV.

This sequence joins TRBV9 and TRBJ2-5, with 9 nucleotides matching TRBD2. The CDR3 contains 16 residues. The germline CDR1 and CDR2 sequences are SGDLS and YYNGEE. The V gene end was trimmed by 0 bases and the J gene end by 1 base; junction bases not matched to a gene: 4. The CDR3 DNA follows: TGTGCCAGCAGCGTAGGCGCGCGGGAGGGCCAAGAGACCCAGTACTTC. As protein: CASSVGAREGQETQYF.

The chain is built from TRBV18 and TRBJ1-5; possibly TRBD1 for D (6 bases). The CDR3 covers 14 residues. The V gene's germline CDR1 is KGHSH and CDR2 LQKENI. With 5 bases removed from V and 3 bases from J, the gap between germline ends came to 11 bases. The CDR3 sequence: CASSYGTTNQPQHF. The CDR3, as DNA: TGTGCCAGCTCATACGGGACAACCAATCAGCCCCAGCATTTT.

This chain's CDR3 is CSVEAAGGYTF. The CDR3 DNA reads as TGCAGCGTTGAGGCGGCTGGTGGCTACACCTTC. This chain joins TRBV29-1 and TRBJ1-2, with no clear D. The germline CDR1 and CDR2 sequences are SQVTM and ANQGSEA. The V end was cut by 3 bases, the J end by 7 bases, with 9 bases between. The CDR3 is 11 amino acids.

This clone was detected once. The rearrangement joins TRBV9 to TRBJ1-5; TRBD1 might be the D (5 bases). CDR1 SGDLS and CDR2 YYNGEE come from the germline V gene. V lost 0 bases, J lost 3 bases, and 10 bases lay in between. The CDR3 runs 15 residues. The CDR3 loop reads CASSVAAGVNQPQHF. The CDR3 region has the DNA TGTGCCAGCAGCGTAGCGGCGGGGGTCAATCAGCCCCAGCATTTT.

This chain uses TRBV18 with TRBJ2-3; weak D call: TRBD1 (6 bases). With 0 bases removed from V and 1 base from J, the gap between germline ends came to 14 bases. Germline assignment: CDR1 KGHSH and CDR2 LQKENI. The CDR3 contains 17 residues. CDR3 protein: CASSPPNTEGGTDTQYF. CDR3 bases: TGTGCCAGCTCACCACCGAATACCGAGGGGGGCACAGATACGCAGTATTTT.

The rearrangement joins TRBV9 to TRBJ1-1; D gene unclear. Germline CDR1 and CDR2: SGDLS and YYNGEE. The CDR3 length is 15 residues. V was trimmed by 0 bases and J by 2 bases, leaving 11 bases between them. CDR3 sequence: CASSVGLSVNTEAFF. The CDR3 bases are TGTGCCAGCAGCGTAGGTCTAAGCGTTAACACTGAAGCTTTCTTT.